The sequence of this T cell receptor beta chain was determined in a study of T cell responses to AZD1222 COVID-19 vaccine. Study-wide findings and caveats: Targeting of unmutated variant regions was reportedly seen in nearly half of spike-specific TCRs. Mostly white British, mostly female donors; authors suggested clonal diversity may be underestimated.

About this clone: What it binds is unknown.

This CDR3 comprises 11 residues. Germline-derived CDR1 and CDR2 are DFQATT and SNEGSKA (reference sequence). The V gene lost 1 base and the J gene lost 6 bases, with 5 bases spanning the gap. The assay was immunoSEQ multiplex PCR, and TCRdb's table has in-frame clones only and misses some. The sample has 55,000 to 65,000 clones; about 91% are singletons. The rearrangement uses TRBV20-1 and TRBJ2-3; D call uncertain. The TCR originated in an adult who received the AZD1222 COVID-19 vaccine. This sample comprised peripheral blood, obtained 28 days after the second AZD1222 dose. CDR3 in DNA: TGCAGTGCTAGAGTCATGGATACGCAGTATTTT. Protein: CSARVMDTQYF.